This T cell receptor (beta chain) was captured in a study of regulatory T cells in long-lasting Graves disease. In the study overall: Freshly diagnosed Graves' patients had used antithyroid drugs for under 3 months.

Time point of the sample: newly diagnosed GD, antithyroid drugs for less than 3 months. RNA extracted from PBMCs served as the sequencing template. This clonotype has a count of ten or more. Its antigen remains unknown. General study findings and limits: Reduced TCR diversity was observed in persistent Graves' patients versus newly diagnosed patients. Peripheral blood alone, not thyroid tissue, underwent study.

V lost 6 bases to trimming and J lost 2 bases; unmatched junction nucleotides: 12. Germline lookup yields CDR1 SQVTM and CDR2 ANQGSEA. The CDR3 is made up of 15 amino acids. For TCR beta, libraries came from iRepertoire HTBI primers and Arm-PCR of CDR3 regions. In TCRdb, the multiplex PCR reads were re-called with MiXCR into one record per CDR3 protein. The sample carries about 470,000 distinct CDR3 sequences, about 15% recorded once. These data also formed part of another study, on T cells in Graves' hyperthyroidism and ophthalmopathy. That report adds: Ophthalmopathy was identified by the model a median around 6 months ahead of onset.

The specimen was peripheral blood mononuclear cells (PBMCs), collected at new diagnosis, from a patient treated with antithyroid drugs. The sequence derives from a woman in her thirties with Graves disease. The chain couples TRBV29-1 to TRBJ1-2, with 7 bases matching TRBD1. CDR3 nucleotides: TGCAGCGTAGTCGACACAGGGGTAGCCAACTATGGCTACACCTTC. Its protein product is CSVVDTGVANYGYTF.